This TCR beta chain was sequenced in a study of blood T cell repertoires in COVID-19. Libraries were prepared by immunoSEQ multiplex PCR; TCRdb keeps only in-frame clonotypes and omits some of them. This sample has roughly 150,000 clones, with 85% found just once. The CDR3 is made up of 16 amino acids. Per the germline V gene, CDR1 is SGDLS and CDR2 is YYNGEE. The V and J ends lost 2 bases and 0 bases respectively, with 11 bases between them. The chain recombines TRBV9 with TRBJ2-2, with D tentatively TRBD1 (6 bases). This receptor was obtained from a man aged 45-65 years with acute or convalescent COVID-19. Sequenced input: peripheral blood. The DNA for the CDR3 is TGTGCCAGCAGCGTCTTAGGGACACCGAACACCGGGGAGCTGTTTTTT. As protein: CASSVLGTPNTGELFF. Full variable domain (missing parts from reference TRBV9 and TRBJ2-2): DSGVTQTPKHLITATGQRVTLRCSPRSGDLSVYWYQQSLDQGLQFLIQYYNGEERAKGNILERFSAQQFPDLHSELNLSSLELGDSALYFCASSVLGTPNTGELFFGEGSRLTVL.